These 8 T cell receptor beta chains were all obtained from the same sample, sequenced in a study of blood T cells in healthy people across ages. Primed by a sample-barcoded 5' primer and a J-beta primer mix, a second PCR proceeded for about 6 to 11 cycles. One entry per CDR3 protein results from TCRdb running MiXCR on the 5' RACE reads. The sample includes 650,000 to 900,000 distinct CDR3 sequences, about 59% of them seen just once. Sequencing used blood. Source of these receptors: a young man in good health.

This chain uses TRBV28 with TRBJ2-7, with 7 bases matching TRBD1. CDR3 length: 16 amino acids. CDR1 and CDR2 from the germline V gene are MDHEN and SYDVKM. The ends lost 5 bases at V and 7 bases at J; junction bases unmatched: 17. Here the CDR3 reads CASSPTRDSLYREQYF. CDR3 DNA: TGTGCCAGCAGTCCTACCCGGGACAGTCTCTATCGGGAGCAGTACTTC.

This clonotype was observed a single time. CDR3 residues: CASSQGVNEKLFF. The CDR3 DNA reads as TGCGCCAGCAGCCAAGGGGTTAATGAAAAACTGTTTTTT. This chain joins TRBV4-3 and TRBJ1-4, with unresolved D. V lost 1 base to trimming and J lost 4 bases, with 4 bases between them. CDR3 length: 13 amino acids. Per germline, CDR1 LGHNA and CDR2 YSLEER.

V is TRBV24-1 and J is TRBJ2-1; the match to TRBD2 covers 9 bases. With 4 bases clipped from V and 8 bases from J, the junction kept 11 bases outside the gene matches. The CDR3 contains 16 residues. CDR1 KGHDR and CDR2 SFDVKD come from the germline V gene. The CDR3 reads CATSDPGLAVRDEQFF. In nucleotides, the CDR3 is TGTGCCACCAGTGACCCGGGACTAGCTGTTCGCGATGAGCAGTTCTTC.

This clonotype was counted between two and nine times. The V call is TRBV12-3 or TRBV12-4, the J call TRBJ2-7; 8 nucleotides line up with TRBD1. The J segment lost 2 bases and the V segment lost 6 bases, leaving 6 bases of the junction unmatched. There are 14 residues in the CDR3. As DNA, the CDR3 is TGTGCCAGCAGATTGGACAGGGACACCTACGAGCAGTACTTC. It encodes CASRLDRDTYEQYF.

The CDR3 coding sequence is TGTGCCAGCAGCTTGGTTGGGGACACCAACTATGGCTACACCTTC. Translation gives CASSLVGDTNYGYTF. This chain connects TRBV5-5 to TRBJ1-2; perhaps TRBD1 as D (6 bases). Germline V lookup: CDR1 SGHKS, CDR2 YYEKEE (reference sequence). The germline V and J ends were trimmed by 0 bases and 2 bases, with 11 bases remaining between them. This CDR3 comprises 15 residues.

The V gene is TRBV15, the J gene TRBJ2-5, with D maybe TRBD1 (5 bases). The CDR3 has 14 amino acids. With 0 bases removed from V and 7 bases from J, the gap between germline ends came to 12 bases. CDR1 LNHNV and CDR2 YYDKDF come from the germline V gene (reference sequence). CDR3 sequence (DNA): TGTGCCACCAGCAGAGATTCAGGGCGTGGGACCCAGTACTTC. Protein sequence: CATSRDSGRGTQYF.

The sample holds a few counts of this clonotype. CDR3 nucleotide sequence: TGTGCCACGGAGGCGGGGGGTACAGATACGCAGTATTTT. Translated: CATEAGGTDTQYF. This chain connects TRBV10-3 to TRBJ2-3; 8 bases are shared with TRBD2. The CDR3 loop spans 13 amino acids. Germline CDR1 is ENHRY and CDR2 is SYGVKD. V shed 10 bases, J shed 3 bases, and the junction held 6 bases outside the gene matches.

This clonotype was seen a few times. CDR3 residues: CSARVAPDYGYTF. CDR3 bases: TGCAGCGCCAGGGTGGCGCCGGACTATGGCTACACCTTC. The chain has TRBV29-1 and TRBJ1-2; TRBD1 is a possible D gene (5 bases). Germline V lookup: CDR1 SQVTM, CDR2 ANQGSEA. The length of the CDR3 is 13 residues. Trimming pared 7 bases from V and 3 bases from J, leaving 15 bases between. Filled out from reference TRBV29-1 and TRBJ1-2, the complete variable domain reads SAVISQKPSRDICQRGTSLTIQCQVDSQVTMMFWYRQQPGQSLTLIATANQGSEATYESGFVIDKFPISRPNLTFSTLTVSNMSPEDSSIYLCSARVAPDYGYTFGSGTRLTVV.